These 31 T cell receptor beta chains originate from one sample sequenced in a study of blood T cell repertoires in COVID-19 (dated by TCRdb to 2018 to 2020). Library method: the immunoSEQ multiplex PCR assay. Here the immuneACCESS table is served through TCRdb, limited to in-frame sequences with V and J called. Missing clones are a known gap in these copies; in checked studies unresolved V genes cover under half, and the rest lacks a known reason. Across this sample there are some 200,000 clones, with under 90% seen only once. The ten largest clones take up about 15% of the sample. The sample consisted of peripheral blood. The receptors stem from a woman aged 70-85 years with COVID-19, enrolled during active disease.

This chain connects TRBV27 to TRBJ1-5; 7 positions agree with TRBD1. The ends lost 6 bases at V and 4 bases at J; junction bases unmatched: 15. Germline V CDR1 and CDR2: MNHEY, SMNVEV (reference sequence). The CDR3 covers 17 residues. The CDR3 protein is CASSQTFDREVNQPQHF. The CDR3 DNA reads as TGTGCCAGCAGCCAAACGTTCGACAGGGAGGTTAATCAGCCCCAGCATTTT.

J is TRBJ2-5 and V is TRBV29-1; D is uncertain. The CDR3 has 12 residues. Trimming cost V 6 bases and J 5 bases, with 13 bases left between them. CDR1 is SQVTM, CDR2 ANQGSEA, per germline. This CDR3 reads CSVEKTGETQYF. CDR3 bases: TGCAGCGTCGAAAAAACCGGGGAGACCCAGTACTTC.

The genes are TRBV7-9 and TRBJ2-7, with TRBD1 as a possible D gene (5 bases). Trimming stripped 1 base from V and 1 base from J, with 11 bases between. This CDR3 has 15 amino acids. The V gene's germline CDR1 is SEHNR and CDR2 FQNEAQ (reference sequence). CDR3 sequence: CASSLERGTSYEQYF. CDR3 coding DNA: TGTGCCAGCAGCTTAGAAAGGGGCACGTCCTACGAGCAGTACTTC.

Here the CDR3 reads CAWSLGGAGNTIYF. CDR3 DNA sequence: TGTGCCTGGAGTTTAGGGGGAGCTGGAAACACCATATATTTT. V is TRBV30 and J is TRBJ1-3, with D possibly matching TRBD1 (6 bases). V was trimmed by 2 bases and J by 2 bases, leaving 10 bases between them. CDR3 size: 14 residues. CDR1 is GTSNPN and CDR2 is SVGIG in the germline V gene (reference sequence).

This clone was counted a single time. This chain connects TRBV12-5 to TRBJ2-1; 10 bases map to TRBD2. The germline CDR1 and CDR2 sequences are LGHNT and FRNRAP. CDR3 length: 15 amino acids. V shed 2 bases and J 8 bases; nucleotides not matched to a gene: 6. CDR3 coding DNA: TGTGCTAGTGGTTTGACCCTAGCGGGAGACTATGAGCAGTTCTTC. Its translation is CASGLTLAGDYEQFF.

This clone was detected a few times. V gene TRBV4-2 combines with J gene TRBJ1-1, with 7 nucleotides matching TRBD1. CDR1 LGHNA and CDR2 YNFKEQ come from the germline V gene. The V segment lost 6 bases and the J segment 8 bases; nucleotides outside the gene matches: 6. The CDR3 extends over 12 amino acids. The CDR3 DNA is TGTGCCAGCAGGGAACAGGGGTCAGAAGCTTTCTTT. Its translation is CASREQGSEAFF.

The chain's CDR3 is CASSFGGGETQYF. CDR3 DNA sequence: TGTGCCAGCAGCTTCGGCGGGGGAGAGACCCAGTACTTC. The gene calls are TRBV7-3 and TRBJ2-5; 7 nucleotides line up with TRBD2. Losses at the gene ends were 3 bases for V and 4 bases for J; bases not matched to a gene: 2. The CDR3 has 13 residues. The V gene's germline CDR1 is SGHTA and CDR2 FQGTGA.

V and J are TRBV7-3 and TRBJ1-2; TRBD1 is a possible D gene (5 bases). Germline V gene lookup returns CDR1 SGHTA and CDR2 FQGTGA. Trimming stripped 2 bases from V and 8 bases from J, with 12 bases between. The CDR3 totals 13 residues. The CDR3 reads CASSLGGGVGYTF. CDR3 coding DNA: TGTGCCAGCAGCTTAGGGGGAGGGGTCGGCTACACCTTC.

DNA for the CDR3: TGTGCCAGTAGTCCCACCGGACAGCCCGGGGAGCTGTTTTTT. This codes for CASSPTGQPGELFF. The chain carries TRBV19 and TRBJ2-2, with a possible D match to TRBD1 (6 bases). V lost 5 bases and J lost 6, with 13 bases in between. Germline V CDR1 and CDR2: LNHDA, SQIVND (reference sequence). CDR3 length equals 14 residues.

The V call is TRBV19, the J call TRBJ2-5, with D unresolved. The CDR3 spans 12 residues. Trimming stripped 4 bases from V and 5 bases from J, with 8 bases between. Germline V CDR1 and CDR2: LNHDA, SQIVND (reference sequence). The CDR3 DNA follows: TGTGCCAGTAGTACAGGTGGGGAGACCCAGTACTTC. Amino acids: CASSTGGETQYF.

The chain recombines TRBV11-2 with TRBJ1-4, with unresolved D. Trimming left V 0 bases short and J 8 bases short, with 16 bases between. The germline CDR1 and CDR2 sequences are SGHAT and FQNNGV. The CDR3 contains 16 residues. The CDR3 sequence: CASSLDRTGEREKLFF. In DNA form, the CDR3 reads TGTGCCAGCAGCTTAGATCGGACCGGGGAGCGAGAAAAACTGTTTTTT.

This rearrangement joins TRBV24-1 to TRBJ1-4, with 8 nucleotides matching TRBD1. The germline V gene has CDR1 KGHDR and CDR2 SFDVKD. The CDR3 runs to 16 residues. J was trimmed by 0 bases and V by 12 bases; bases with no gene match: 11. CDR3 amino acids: CAAGTGGGATNEKLFF. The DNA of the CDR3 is TGTGCCGCGGGAACAGGGGGAGGTGCAACTAATGAAAAACTGTTTTTT.

The CDR3 loop reads CASSVGAGPTGELFF. CDR3 bases: TGTGCCAGCAGCGTAGGGGCAGGTCCCACCGGGGAGCTGTTTTTT. This sequence joins TRBV9 and TRBJ2-2; the D is unclear. This CDR3 spans 15 amino acids. In germline, CDR1 is SGDLS, CDR2 YYNGEE. The V end lost 0 bases, the J end lost 4 bases, and 10 bases lay between the germline ends.

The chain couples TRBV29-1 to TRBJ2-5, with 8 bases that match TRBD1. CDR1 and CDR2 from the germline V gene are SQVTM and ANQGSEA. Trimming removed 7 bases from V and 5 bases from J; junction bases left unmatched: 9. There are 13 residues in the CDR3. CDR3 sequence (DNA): TGCAGCGCCAGCTACTGGACAGGGGAGACCCAGTACTTC. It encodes CSASYWTGETQYF.

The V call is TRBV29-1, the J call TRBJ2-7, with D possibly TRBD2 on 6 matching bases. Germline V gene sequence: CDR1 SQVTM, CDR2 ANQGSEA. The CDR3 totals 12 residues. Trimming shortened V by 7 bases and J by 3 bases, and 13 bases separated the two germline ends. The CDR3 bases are TGCAGCGCCTCCTGGGGACTCTACGAGCAGTACTTC. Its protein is CSASWGLYEQYF.

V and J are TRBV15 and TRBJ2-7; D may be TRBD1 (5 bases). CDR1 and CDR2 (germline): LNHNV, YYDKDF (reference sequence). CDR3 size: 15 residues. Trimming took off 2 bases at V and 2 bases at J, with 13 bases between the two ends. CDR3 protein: CATSRLDSTPYEQYF. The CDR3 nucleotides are TGTGCCACCAGCAGACTAGACAGTACCCCCTACGAGCAGTACTTC.

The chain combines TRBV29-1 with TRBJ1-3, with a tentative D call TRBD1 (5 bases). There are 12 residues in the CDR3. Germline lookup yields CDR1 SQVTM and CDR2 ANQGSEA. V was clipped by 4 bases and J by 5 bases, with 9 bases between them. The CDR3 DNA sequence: TGCAGCGTTGGAGACAGTAGAAACACCATATATTTT. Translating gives CSVGDSRNTIYF. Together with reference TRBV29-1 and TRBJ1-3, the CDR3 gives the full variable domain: SAVISQKPSRDICQRGTSLTIQCQVDSQVTMMFWYRQQPGQSLTLIATANQGSEATYESGFVIDKFPISRPNLTFSTLTVSNMSPEDSSIYLCSVGDSRNTIYFGEGSWLTVV.

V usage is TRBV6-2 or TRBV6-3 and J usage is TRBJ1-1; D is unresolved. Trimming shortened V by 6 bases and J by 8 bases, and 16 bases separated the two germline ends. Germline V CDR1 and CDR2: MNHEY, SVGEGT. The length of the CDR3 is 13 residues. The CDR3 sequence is CASSPHSPPEAFF. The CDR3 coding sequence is TGTGCCAGCAGCCCCCACAGTCCACCGGAAGCTTTCTTT.

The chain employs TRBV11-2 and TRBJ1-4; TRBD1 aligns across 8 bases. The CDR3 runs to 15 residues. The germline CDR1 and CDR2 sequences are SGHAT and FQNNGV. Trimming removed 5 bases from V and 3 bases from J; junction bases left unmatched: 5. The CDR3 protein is CASSTRGLPNEKLFF. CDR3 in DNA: TGTGCCAGCAGCACCAGGGGGCTACCTAATGAAAAACTGTTTTTT. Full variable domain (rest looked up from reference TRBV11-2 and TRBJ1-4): EAGVAQSPRYKIIEKRQSVAFWCNPISGHATLYWYQQILGQGPKLLIQFQNNGVVDDSQLPKDRFSAERLKGVDSTLKIQPAKLEDSAVYLCASSTRGLPNEKLFFGSGTQLSVL.

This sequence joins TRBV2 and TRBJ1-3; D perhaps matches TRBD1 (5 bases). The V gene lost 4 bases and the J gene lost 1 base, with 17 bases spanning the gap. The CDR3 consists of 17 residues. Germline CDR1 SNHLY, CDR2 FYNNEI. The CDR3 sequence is CASSVAGSSLSGNTIYF. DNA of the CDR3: TGTGCCAGCAGTGTGGCAGGGTCGTCGCTATCTGGAAACACCATATATTTT.

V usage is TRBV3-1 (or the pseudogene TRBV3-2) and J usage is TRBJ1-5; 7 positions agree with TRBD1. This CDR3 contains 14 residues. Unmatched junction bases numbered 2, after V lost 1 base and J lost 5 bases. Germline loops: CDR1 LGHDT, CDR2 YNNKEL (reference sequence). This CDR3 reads CASSQGQGYQPQHF. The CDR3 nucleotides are TGTGCCAGCAGCCAAGGACAGGGCTATCAGCCCCAGCATTTT.

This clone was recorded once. The CDR3 is CASSFDNLGNIRQYF. The CDR3 nucleotides read TGTGCCAGCAGCTTCGACAACCTTGGAAATATACGGCAGTATTTT. The J gene is TRBJ2-3, the V gene TRBV7-2; D is unclear. V dropped 3 bases and J dropped 11 bases, with 21 bases sitting between them. CDR3 length equals 15 residues. The germline gives CDR1 SGHTA, CDR2 FQGNSA.

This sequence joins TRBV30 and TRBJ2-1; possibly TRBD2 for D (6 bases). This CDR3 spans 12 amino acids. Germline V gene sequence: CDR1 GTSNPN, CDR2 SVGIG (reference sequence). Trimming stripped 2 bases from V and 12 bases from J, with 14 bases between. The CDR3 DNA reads TGTGCCTGGAGTCCCCCCGGGGGTGGGCAGTTCTTC. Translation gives CAWSPPGGGQFF.

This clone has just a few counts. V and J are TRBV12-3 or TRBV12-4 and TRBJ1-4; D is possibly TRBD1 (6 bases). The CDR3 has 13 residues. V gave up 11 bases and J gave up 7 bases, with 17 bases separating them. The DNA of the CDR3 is TGTGCCTCCAAACAGGGCAGCAGTGAAAAACTGTTTTTT. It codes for CASKQGSSEKLFF.

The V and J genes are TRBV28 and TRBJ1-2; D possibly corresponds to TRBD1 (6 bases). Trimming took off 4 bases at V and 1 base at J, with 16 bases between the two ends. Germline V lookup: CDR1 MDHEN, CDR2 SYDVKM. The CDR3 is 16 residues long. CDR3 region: CASSWPGAVSNYGYTF. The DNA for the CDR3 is TGTGCCAGCAGTTGGCCAGGGGCCGTAAGTAACTATGGCTACACCTTC.

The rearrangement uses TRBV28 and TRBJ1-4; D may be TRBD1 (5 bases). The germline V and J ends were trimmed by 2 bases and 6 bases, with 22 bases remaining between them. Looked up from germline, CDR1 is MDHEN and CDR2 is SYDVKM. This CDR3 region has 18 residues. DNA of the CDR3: TGTGCCAGCAGTTTAAAGCCATCGCTCAGGGATAGGGATGAAAAACTGTTTTTT. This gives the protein CASSLKPSLRDRDEKLFF.

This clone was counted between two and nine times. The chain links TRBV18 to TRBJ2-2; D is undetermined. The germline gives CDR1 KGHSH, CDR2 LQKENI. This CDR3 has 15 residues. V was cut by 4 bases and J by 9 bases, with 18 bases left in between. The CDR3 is CASSLELSEERELFF. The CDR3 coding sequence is TGTGCCAGCTCACTAGAACTCTCCGAAGAGCGGGAGCTGTTTTTT.

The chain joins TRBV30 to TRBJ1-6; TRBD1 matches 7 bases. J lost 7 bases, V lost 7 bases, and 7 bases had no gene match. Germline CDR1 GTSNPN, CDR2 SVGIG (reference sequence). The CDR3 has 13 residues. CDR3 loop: CASTGTANSPLHF. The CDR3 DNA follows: TGTGCCTCTACCGGGACAGCCAATTCACCCCTCCACTTT. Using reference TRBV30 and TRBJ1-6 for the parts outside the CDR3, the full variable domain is SQTIHQWPATLVQPVGSPLSLECTVEGTSNPNLYWYRQAAGRGLQLLFYSVGIGQISSEVPQNLSASRPQDRQFILSSKKLLLSDSGFYLCASTGTANSPLHFGNGTRLTVT.

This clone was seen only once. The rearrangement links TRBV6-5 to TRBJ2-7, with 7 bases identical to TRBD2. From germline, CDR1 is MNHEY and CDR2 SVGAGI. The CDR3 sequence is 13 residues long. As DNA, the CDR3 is TGTTGCCATGGGGGACTACCCAATGGAGAGCAGTACTTC. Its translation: CCHGGLPNGEQYF.

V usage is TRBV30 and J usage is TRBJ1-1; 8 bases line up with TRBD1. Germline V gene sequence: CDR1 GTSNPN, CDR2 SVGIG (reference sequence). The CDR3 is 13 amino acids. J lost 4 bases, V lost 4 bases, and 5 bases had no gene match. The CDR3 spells CAWIIDRGTEAFF. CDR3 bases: TGTGCCTGGATCATTGACAGGGGCACTGAAGCTTTCTTT. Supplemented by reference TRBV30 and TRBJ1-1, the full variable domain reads SQTIHQWPATLVQPVGSPLSLECTVEGTSNPNLYWYRQAAGRGLQLLFYSVGIGQISSEVPQNLSASRPQDRQFILSSKKLLLSDSGFYLCAWIIDRGTEAFFGQGTRLTVV.

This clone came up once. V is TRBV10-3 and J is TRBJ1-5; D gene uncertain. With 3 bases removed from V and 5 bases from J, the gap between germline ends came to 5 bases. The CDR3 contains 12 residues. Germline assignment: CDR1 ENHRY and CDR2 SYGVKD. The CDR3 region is CAISDVYQPQHF. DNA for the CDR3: TGTGCCATCAGTGACGTATATCAGCCCCAGCATTTT.